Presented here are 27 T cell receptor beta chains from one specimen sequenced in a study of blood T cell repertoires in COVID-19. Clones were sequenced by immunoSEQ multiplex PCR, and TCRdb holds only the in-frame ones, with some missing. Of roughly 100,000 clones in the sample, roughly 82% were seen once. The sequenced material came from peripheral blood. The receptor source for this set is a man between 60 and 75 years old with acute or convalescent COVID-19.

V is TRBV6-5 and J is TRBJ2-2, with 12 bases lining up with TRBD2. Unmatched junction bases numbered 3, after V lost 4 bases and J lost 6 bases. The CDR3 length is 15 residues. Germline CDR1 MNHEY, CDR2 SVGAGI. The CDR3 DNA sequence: TGTGCCAGCAGTTCTCTAGCGGGAGGGCCCGGGGAGCTGTTTTTT. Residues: CASSSLAGGPGELFF.

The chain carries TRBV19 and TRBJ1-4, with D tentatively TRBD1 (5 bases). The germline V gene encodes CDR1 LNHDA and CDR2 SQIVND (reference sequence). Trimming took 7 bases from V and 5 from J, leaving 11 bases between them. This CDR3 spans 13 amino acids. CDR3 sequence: CASNPDRNEKLFF. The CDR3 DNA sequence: TGTGCCAGTAACCCAGACAGAAATGAAAAACTGTTTTTT.

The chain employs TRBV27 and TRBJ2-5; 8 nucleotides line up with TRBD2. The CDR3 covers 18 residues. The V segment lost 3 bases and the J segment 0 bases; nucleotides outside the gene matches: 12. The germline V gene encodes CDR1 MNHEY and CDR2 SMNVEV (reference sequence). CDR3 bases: TGTGCCAGCAGTTTTGCTAGCGGGTCTTCTCAGTACCAAGAGACCCAGTACTTC. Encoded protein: CASSFASGSSQYQETQYF.

CDR3 coding DNA: TGTGCCACCAGCGAACAGGGAAGCTCCTACGAGCAGTACTTC. It codes for CATSEQGSSYEQYF. The chain has TRBV15 and TRBJ2-7; tentative D call: TRBD1 (6 bases). Germline lookup yields CDR1 LNHNV and CDR2 YYDKDF (reference sequence). This CDR3 is built from 14 residues. Trimming pared 5 bases from V and 0 bases from J, leaving 11 bases between.

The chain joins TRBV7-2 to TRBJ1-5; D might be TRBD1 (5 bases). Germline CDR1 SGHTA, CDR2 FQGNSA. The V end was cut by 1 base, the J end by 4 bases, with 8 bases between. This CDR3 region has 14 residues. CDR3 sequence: CASSLVWTNQPQHF. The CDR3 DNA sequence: TGTGCCAGCAGCTTAGTTTGGACAAATCAGCCCCAGCATTTT.

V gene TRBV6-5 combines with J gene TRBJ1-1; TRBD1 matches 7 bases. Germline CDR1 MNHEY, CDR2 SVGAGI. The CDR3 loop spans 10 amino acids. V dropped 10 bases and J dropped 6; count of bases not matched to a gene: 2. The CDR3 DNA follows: TGTGCCATTGACAGGGCTGAAGCTTTCTTT. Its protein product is CAIDRAEAFF.

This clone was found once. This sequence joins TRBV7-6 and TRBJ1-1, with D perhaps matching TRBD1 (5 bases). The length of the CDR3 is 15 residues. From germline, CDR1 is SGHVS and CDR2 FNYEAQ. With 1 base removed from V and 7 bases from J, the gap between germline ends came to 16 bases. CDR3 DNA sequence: TGTGCCAGCAGCTTAGTTGGCCGCGCCCAGGGTGAAGCTTTCTTT. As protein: CASSLVGRAQGEAFF. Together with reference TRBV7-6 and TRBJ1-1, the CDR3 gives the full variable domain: GAGVSQSPRYKVTKRGQDVALRCDPISGHVSLYWYRQALGQGPEFLTYFNYEAQQDKSGLPNDRFSAERPEGSISTLTIQRTEQRDSAMYRCASSLVGRAQGEAFFGQGTRLTVV.

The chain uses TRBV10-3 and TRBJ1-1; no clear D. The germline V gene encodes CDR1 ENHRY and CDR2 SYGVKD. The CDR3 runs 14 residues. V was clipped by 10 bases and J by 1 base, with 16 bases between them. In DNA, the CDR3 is TGTGCCACTAGGCAGACGGCCGCGAACACTGAAGCTTTCTTT. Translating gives CATRQTAANTEAFF.

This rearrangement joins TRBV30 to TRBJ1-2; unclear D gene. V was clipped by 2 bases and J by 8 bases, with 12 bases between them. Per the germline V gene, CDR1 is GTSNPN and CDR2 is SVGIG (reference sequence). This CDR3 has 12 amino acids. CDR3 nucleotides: TGTGCCTGGAGTTCGGGGTCTGTCGGCTACACCTTC. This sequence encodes CAWSSGSVGYTF.

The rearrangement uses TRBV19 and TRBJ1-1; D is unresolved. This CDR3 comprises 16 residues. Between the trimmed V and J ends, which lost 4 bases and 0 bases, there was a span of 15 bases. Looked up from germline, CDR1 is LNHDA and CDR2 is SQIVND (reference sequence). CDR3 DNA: TGTGCCAGTAGTAGTCGACTGGAGAGACTGAACACTGAAGCTTTCTTT. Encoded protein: CASSSRLERLNTEAFF. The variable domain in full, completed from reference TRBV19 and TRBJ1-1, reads DGGITQSPKYLFRKEGQNVTLSCEQNLNHDAMYWYRQDPGQGLRLIYYSQIVNDFQKGDIAEGYSVSREKKESFPLTVTSAQKNPTAFYLCASSSRLERLNTEAFFGQGTRLTVV.

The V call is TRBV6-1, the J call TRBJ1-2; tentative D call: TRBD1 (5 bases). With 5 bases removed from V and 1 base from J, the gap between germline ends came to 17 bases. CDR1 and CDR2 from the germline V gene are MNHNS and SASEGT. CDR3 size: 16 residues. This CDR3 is CASSKGHGSYNYGYTF. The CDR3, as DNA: TGTGCCAGCAGTAAAGGACACGGCAGTTATAACTATGGCTACACCTTC.

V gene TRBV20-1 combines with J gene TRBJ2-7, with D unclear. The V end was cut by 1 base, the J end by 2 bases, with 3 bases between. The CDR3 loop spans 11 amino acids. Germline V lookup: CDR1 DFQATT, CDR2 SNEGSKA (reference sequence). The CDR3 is CSARGPYEQYF. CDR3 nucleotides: TGCAGTGCTAGAGGGCCCTACGAGCAGTACTTC.

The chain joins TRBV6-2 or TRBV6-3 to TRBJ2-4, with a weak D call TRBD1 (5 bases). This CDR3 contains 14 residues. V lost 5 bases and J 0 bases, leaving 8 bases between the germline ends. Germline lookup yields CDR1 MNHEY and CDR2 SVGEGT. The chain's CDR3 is CASSRQLAKNIQYF. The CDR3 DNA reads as TGTGCCAGCAGTCGACAGTTAGCCAAAAACATTCAGTACTTC.

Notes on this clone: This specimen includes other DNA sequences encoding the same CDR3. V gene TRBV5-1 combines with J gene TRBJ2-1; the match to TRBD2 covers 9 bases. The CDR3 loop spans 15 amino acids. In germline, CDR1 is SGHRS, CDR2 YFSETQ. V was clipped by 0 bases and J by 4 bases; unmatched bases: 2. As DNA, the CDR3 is TGCGCCAGCAGCTTGGGCGCGGGAGGGTACAATGAGCAGTTCTTC. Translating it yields CASSLGAGGYNEQFF. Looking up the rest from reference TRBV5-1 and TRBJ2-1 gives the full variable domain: KAGVTQTPRYLIKTRGQQVTLSCSPISGHRSVSWYQQTPGQGLQFLFEYFSETQRNKGNFPGRFSGRQFSNSRSEMNVSTLELGDSALYLCASSLGAGGYNEQFFGPGTRLTVL.

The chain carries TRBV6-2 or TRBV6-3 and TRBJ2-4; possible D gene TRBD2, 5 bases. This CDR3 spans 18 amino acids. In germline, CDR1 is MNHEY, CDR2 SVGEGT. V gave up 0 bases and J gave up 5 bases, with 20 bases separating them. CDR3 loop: CASSYSIRGSGKENIQYF. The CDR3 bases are TGTGCCAGCAGTTACTCGATACGGGGTTCTGGAAAAGAAAACATTCAGTACTTC.

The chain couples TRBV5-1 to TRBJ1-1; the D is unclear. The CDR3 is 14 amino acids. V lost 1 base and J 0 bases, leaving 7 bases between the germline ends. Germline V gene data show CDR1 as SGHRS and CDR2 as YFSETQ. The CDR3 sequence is CASSLSRMNTEAFF. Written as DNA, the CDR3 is TGCGCCAGCAGCTTGTCCAGGATGAACACTGAAGCTTTCTTT.

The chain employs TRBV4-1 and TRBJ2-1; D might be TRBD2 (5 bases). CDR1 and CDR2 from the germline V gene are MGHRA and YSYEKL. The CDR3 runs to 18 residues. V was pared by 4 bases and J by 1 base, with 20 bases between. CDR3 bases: TGCGCCAGCAGCCTCGTCCAGCGGCACTCCTTTTCCTACAATGAGCAGTTCTTC. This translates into CASSLVQRHSFSYNEQFF.

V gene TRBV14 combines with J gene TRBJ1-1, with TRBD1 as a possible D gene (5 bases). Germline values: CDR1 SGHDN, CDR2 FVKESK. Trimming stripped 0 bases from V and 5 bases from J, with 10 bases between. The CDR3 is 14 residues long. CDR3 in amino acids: CASSQDFRGTEAFF. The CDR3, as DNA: TGTGCCAGCAGCCAAGATTTCCGGGGGACTGAAGCTTTCTTT.

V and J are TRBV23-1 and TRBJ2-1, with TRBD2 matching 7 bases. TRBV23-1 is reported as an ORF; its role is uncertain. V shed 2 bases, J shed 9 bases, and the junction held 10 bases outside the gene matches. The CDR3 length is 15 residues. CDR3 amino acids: CASSQGLADGAEQFF. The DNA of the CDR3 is TGCGCCAGCAGTCAAGGCCTAGCGGACGGGGCTGAGCAGTTCTTC.

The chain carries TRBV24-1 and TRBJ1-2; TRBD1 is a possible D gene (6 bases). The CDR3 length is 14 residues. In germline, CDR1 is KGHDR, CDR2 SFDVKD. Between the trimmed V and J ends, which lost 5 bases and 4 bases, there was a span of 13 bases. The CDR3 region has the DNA TGTGCCACCAGTGCGGGGGGGCCTCCCTATGGCTACACCTTC. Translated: CATSAGGPPYGYTF.

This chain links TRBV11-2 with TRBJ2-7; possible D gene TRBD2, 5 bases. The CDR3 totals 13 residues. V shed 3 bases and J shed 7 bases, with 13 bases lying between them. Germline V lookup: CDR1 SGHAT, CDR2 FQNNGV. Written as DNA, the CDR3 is TGTGCCAGCAGCTTTAGAACGTCGGGGGAGCAGTACGTC. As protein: CASSFRTSGEQYV.

Here the CDR3 reads CASSLEGSGSSYNEQFF. In DNA form, the CDR3 reads TGTGCCAGCAGCTTAGAGGGTAGCGGGAGCTCCTACAATGAGCAGTTCTTC. V gene TRBV7-6 combines with J gene TRBJ2-1; TRBD2 agrees at 9 bases. CDR1 is SGHVS, CDR2 FNYEAQ, per germline. Trimming cost V 1 base and J 0 bases; bases outside gene matches: 4. The CDR3 is made up of 17 amino acids.

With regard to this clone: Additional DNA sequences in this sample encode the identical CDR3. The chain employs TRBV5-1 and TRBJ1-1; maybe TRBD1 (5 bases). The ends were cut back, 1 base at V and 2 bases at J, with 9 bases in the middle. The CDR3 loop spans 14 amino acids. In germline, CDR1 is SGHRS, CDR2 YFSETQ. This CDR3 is CASSLRGQNTEAFF. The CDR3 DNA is TGCGCCAGCAGCTTGAGGGGCCAAAACACTGAAGCTTTCTTT.

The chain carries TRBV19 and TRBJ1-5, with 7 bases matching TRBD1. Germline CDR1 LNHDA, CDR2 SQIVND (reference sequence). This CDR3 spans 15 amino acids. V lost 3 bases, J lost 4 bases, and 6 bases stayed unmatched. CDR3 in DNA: TGTGCCAGTAGTATGGAGGGGGACAGAAATCAGCCCCAGCATTTT. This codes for CASSMEGDRNQPQHF.

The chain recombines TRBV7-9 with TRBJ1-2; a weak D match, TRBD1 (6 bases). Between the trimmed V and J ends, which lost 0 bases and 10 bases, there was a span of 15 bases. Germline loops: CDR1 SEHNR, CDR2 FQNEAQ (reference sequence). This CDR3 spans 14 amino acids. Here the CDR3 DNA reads TGTGCCAGCAGCTTAGCCAACACAGGGTCCATCTACACCTTC. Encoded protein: CASSLANTGSIYTF.

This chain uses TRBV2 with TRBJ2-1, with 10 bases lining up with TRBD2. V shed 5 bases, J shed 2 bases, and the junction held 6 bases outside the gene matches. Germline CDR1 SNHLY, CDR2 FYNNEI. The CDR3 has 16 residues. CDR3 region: CASSRSGRAAYNEQFF. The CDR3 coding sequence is TGTGCCAGCAGTAGAAGCGGGAGGGCCGCCTACAATGAGCAGTTCTTC.

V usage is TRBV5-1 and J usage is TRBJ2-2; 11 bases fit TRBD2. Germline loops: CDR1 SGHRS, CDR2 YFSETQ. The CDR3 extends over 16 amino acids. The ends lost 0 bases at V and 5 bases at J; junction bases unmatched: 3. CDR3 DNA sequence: TGCGCCAGCAGCTTGGGCGGGACTAGCGGTACCGGGGAGCTGTTTTTT. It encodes CASSLGGTSGTGELFF.